This TCR beta chain appears in the sequencing data of a study of T cells in Graves' hyperthyroidism and ophthalmopathy. The length of the CDR3 is 15 residues. The germline gives CDR1 LGHNT, CDR2 FRNRAP. Germline trimming cut 6 bases from V and 5 bases from J; bases unmatched to any gene: 8. TCR beta CDR3 regions were amplified from RNA transcripts. HTBI primers drove first-round RT-PCR of the TCR CDR3. TCRdb reanalysed the multiplex PCR reads using MiXCR and keeps one entry per CDR3 protein. The sample has hundreds of thousands of distinct CDR3 sequences, roughly 50% seen once. No ophthalmopathy progression within 18 months constituted stable Graves' hyperthyroidism. Aged 18 to 65, the patients had hyperthyroidism that was newly diagnosed and had lasted under 2 months. Study-level findings and limits: Blood samples included most of the expanded thyroid clonotypes exceeding 0.001.

This clonotype was seen a handful of times. Antigen specificity is unknown. The sequenced sample consisted of peripheral blood or thyroid tissue (not recorded which). V usage is TRBV12-5 and J usage is TRBJ1-4; 8 nucleotides align to TRBD1. The receptor was isolated from a woman in her late teens or twenties with Graves' hyperthyroidism. CDR3 residues: CASGLTRGQNEKLFF. CDR3 nucleotides: TGTGCTAGTGGGCTCACCAGGGGGCAAAATGAAAAACTGTTTTTT. Full variable domain (outside the CDR3, taken from reference TRBV12-5 and TRBJ1-4): DARVTQTPRHKVTEMGQEVTMRCQPILGHNTVFWYRQTMMQGLELLAYFRNRAPLDDSGMPKDRFSAEMPDATLATLKIQPSEPRDSAVYFCASGLTRGQNEKLFFGSGTQLSVL.